This entry lists 2 T cell receptor beta chains sequenced from one sample in a study of control samples from healthy donors and cancer patients. Assay used: immunoSEQ multiplex PCR; TCRdb lists only in-frame clones, some missing. The top ten clones hold about 2% of a sample with over 80,000 clones, approximately 78% of them seen once. Sequencing was performed on blood. The receptor set was obtained from a man between 60 and 75 years old in good health.

This chain connects TRBV5-6 to TRBJ1-2; D may be TRBD1 (6 bases). Looked up from germline, CDR1 is SGHDT and CDR2 is YYEEEE. V lost 2 bases, J lost 5 bases, and 19 bases lay in between. The CDR3 length is 16 residues. The chain's CDR3 is CASSFSAGAELYGYTF. DNA of the CDR3: TGTGCCAGCAGCTTTTCGGCGGGGGCTGAACTTTATGGCTACACCTTC.

This sequence joins TRBV27 and TRBJ1-1; D gene uncertain. The V gene's germline CDR1 is MNHEY and CDR2 SMNVEV (reference sequence). The CDR3 runs 15 residues. Trimming took off 1 base at V and 5 bases at J, with 14 bases between the two ends. CDR3 amino acids: CASSLYSVGITEAFF. In nucleotides, the CDR3 is TGTGCCAGCAGTTTATATTCGGTGGGGATTACTGAAGCTTTCTTT.